What follows describes a single T cell receptor (beta chain). The data belong to a study of OX40 agonist ivuxolimab in advanced cancers. For the study at large: Intravenous ivuxolimab at 0.01 to 10 mg/kg was given to patients every 2 weeks. Prior checkpoint blockade (anti-PD-1, anti-PD-L1 or anti-CTLA-4) was permitted; approximately 44% had it.

Trimming left V 7 bases short and J 6 bases short, with 16 bases between. In germline, CDR1 is MNHEY, CDR2 SVGAGI. This CDR3 comprises 15 residues. Assay: immunoSEQ multiplex PCR; the TCRdb copy retains only in-frame clones and omits some. There are about 120,000 clones in the sample; 85% to 90% occur only once, and 0.55% lies in the top ten. The origin of this receptor is an adult with an advanced solid tumor such as melanoma, head and neck, liver or kidney cancer. Source: CD4+ or CD8+ T cells sorted from blood, taken in a trial of the OX40 agonist ivuxolimab. The J gene is TRBJ1-6, the V gene TRBV6-5, with D possibly matching TRBD1 (5 bases). The CDR3 here is CASTGGDGGNSPLHF. As DNA, the CDR3 is TGTGCCAGCACTGGGGGGGATGGGGGTAATTCACCCCTCCACTTT.